This T cell receptor (beta chain) is drawn from a study of OX40 agonist ivuxolimab in advanced cancers. CDR3 length: 13 residues. Per germline, CDR1 SNHLY and CDR2 FYNNEI. V was pared by 9 bases and J by 7 bases, with 19 bases between. The assay was immunoSEQ multiplex PCR, and TCRdb's table has in-frame clones only and misses some. There are just over 95,000 clones in the sample; around 85% occur only once, and 3.8% lies in the top ten. The genes are TRBV2 and TRBJ2-7, with no clear D. The sequence was collected from an adult with an advanced solid tumor such as melanoma, head and neck, liver or kidney cancer. Sequencing was performed on CD4+ or CD8+ T cells sorted from blood, taken in a trial of the OX40 agonist ivuxolimab. CDR3 in amino acids: CASKYRRSAEQYF. The CDR3, as DNA: TGTGCCAGTAAATATCGAAGGTCAGCGGAGCAGTACTTC.